One T cell receptor beta chain is described in this entry. This entry comes from a study of Tregs in tolerant kidney transplant recipients. The assay was immunoSEQ multiplex PCR, and TCRdb's table has in-frame clones only and misses some. The sample includes around 77,000 clones, approximately 98% of them seen just once. V was pared by 3 bases and J by 6 bases, with 4 bases of the junction left unmatched. This CDR3 has 14 amino acids. The germline CDR1 and CDR2 sequences are KGHSH and LQKENI. This sequence joins TRBV18 and TRBJ1-5, with TRBD1 matching 8 bases. Sequenced here: CD4+ T cells from blood, sampled before the transplant. The clonotype originates from a human donor who received a combined kidney and bone marrow transplant. This chain's CDR3 is CASSPSGGGQPQHF. The CDR3 nucleotides read TGTGCCAGCTCACCTTCAGGGGGCGGTCAGCCCCAGCATTTT.